Listed below are T cell receptor beta chains from one sample, sequenced in a study of CD8 T cells in Susac syndrome. TCRdb re-derived calls from the immunoSEQ multiplex PCR reads in MiXCR, one entry per CDR3 protein. The table includes hundreds of thousands of distinct CDR3 sequences, 90% to 96% detected once. The sequenced sample was CD4+ T cells from PBMCs. These receptors came from a human donor with Susac syndrome. The CDR3 runs from the conserved cysteine through the conserved F or W. A D gene is named only where the DNA matches it firmly. For some rows the clone size is stated as once, few or many, or as a class when expanded; others skip it.

size	V	D	J	CDR3	DNA
few	TRBV11-2	-	TRBJ2-1	CASTRSSYNEQFF	TGTGCCAGTACAAGGAGCTCCTACAATGAGCAGTTCTTC
-	TRBV2	-	TRBJ2-4	CASSEARDPHVRLNIQYF	TGTGCCAGCAGTGAAGCCCGAGATCCCCACGTGCGGTTAAACATTCAGTACTTC
-	TRBV9	TRBD2	TRBJ2-1	CASSVGLAGVDEQFF	TGTGCCAGCAGCGTAGGGCTAGCGGGAGTCGATGAGCAGTTCTTC
-	TRBV11-3	-	TRBJ2-1	CASSLGTRQQGNEQFF	TGTGCCAGCAGCTTAGGGACTAGACAACAGGGTAATGAGCAGTTCTTC
once	TRBV15	TRBD2	TRBJ2-7	CATSRGGSYEQYF	TGTGCCACCAGCAGAGGCGGGAGCTACGAGCAGTACTTC
-	TRBV6-2/TRBV6-3	TRBD2	TRBJ2-5	CASSYEIGGLARQETQYF	TGTGCCAGCAGTTATGAGATCGGGGGACTAGCGAGACAAGAGACCCAGTACTTC
once	TRBV18	-	TRBJ2-7	CASSPPTTYEQYF	TGTGCCAGCTCACCACCGACAACCTACGAGCAGTACTTC
-	TRBV19	-	TRBJ2-7	CASSIAAGPSEQYF	TGTGCCAGTAGTATAGCCGCAGGGCCCAGCGAGCAGTACTTC
-	TRBV5-4	-	TRBJ2-7	CASSPAGYGTSYEQYF	TGTGCCAGCAGCCCCGCGGGGTACGGGACGAGTTACGAGCAGTACTTC
-	TRBV29-1	TRBD1	TRBJ1-2	CSPLRQGEGYTF	TGCAGCCCCTTAAGACAGGGTGAGGGCTACACCTTC
-	TRBV12-3/TRBV12-4	-	TRBJ2-7	CASSFGGLSYEQYF	TGTGCCAGCAGTTTTGGCGGGCTTTCCTACGAGCAGTACTTC
-	TRBV12-3/TRBV12-4	-	TRBJ1-2	CASNPQANYGYTF	TGTGCCAGCAACCCTCAGGCCAACTATGGCTACACCTTC
-	TRBV7-9	TRBD2	TRBJ2-1	CAGSGSLEQFF	TGTGCCGGTAGCGGGAGCCTTGAGCAGTTCTTC
-	TRBV30	-	TRBJ2-1	CAWSVPGDEQFF	TGTGCCTGGAGTGTACCGGGCGATGAGCAGTTCTTC
-	TRBV29-1	-	TRBJ1-1	CSVAGYTEAFF	TGCAGCGTTGCAGGGTACACTGAAGCTTTCTTT
once	TRBV10-3	TRBD2	TRBJ2-1	CAIGLAGGLSNEQFF	TGTGCCATAGGACTAGCGGGAGGGCTATCCAATGAGCAGTTCTTC
once	TRBV20-1	-	TRBJ1-1	CSAPERANTEAFF	TGCAGTGCTCCCGAACGTGCGAACACTGAAGCTTTCTTT
-	TRBV2	-	TRBJ2-7	CASTWDSYEQYF	TGTGCCAGCACCTGGGACTCCTACGAGCAGTACTTC
-	TRBV14	-	TRBJ2-7	CASSQARGYEQYF	TGTGCCAGCAGCCAGGCCCGAGGATACGAGCAGTACTTC
-	TRBV5-1	-	TRBJ1-1	CASSSGDTEAFF	TGCGCCAGCAGCTCGGGGGACACTGAAGCTTTCTTT
-	TRBV20-1	-	TRBJ2-1	CSARAQGSSYNEQFF	TGCAGTGCTAGAGCCCAGGGGAGCTCCTACAATGAGCAGTTCTTC
once	TRBV9	-	TRBJ2-7	CASSVAGVGNEQYF	TGTGCCAGCAGCGTAGCGGGTGTAGGGAACGAGCAGTACTTC
-	TRBV28	-	TRBJ1-3	CASSSGPKAGNTIYF	TGTGCCAGCAGCTCCGGACCCAAGGCTGGAAACACCATATATTTT
-	TRBV7-9	-	TRBJ1-1	CASSLAQQGRAFF	TGTGCCAGCAGCTTAGCCCAGCAGGGTAGAGCTTTCTTT
once	TRBV11-2	-	TRBJ1-1	CASRPLAGSDTEAFF	TGTGCCAGCAGACCGTTGGCCGGAAGTGACACTGAAGCTTTCTTT
-	TRBV29-1	-	TRBJ1-5	CSVAPDSNQPQHF	TGCAGCGTTGCTCCCGACAGTAATCAGCCCCAGCATTTT
-	TRBV20-1	TRBD1	TRBJ1-2	CSARGTGQGGYGYTF	TGCAGTGCTAGGGGAACGGGACAGGGGGGATATGGCTACACCTTC
-	TRBV9	TRBD1	TRBJ2-3	CASSSRQGKGDTQYF	TGTGCCAGCAGCTCGAGACAGGGGAAGGGAGATACGCAGTATTTT
-	TRBV7-9	TRBD1	TRBJ2-7	CASSSRQGKVYEQYF	TGTGCCAGCAGCTCCCGACAGGGGAAGGTCTACGAGCAGTACTTC
-	TRBV30	-	TRBJ1-5	CAWSPDRHSNQPQHF	TGTGCCTGGAGTCCCGACAGACATAGCAATCAGCCCCAGCATTTT
-	TRBV28	TRBD2	TRBJ2-1	CASSLLAGASYNEQFF	TGTGCCAGCAGTTTACTAGCGGGAGCAAGCTACAATGAGCAGTTCTTC
-	TRBV20-1	-	TRBJ2-1	CSARDSLRSISRNEQFF	TGCAGTGCTAGAGATTCCCTACGGTCGATTTCAAGGAATGAGCAGTTCTTC
-	TRBV6-1	TRBD1	TRBJ1-2	CASSRRQGGTNYGYTF	TGTGCCAGCAGTCGACGACAGGGGGGCACTAACTATGGCTACACCTTC
-	TRBV11-3	TRBD1	TRBJ2-2	CASIDPTGEMGELFF	TGTGCCAGCATCGATCCGACAGGGGAGATGGGGGAGCTGTTTTTT
-	TRBV7-2	-	TRBJ2-5	CASSFALATETQYF	TGTGCCAGCAGCTTTGCTTTAGCAACAGAGACCCAGTACTTC
-	TRBV20-1	-	TRBJ1-4	CSARGGSGGEKLFF	TGCAGTGCTAGAGGCGGCAGCGGAGGGGAAAAACTGTTTTTT
-	TRBV7-9	-	TRBJ1-2	CASSFGDTLPLGYTF	TGTGCCAGCAGCTTCGGGGACACGCTCCCCCTGGGCTACACCTTC
-	TRBV2	-	TRBJ2-2	CASAESFRDTGELFF	TGTGCCAGCGCGGAGAGCTTCAGGGACACCGGGGAGCTGTTTTTT
few	TRBV6-5	TRBD2	TRBJ2-1	CASSRLAGAYNEQFF	TGTGCCAGCAGTCGGCTAGCGGGGGCCTACAATGAGCAGTTCTTC
-	TRBV6-1	-	TRBJ1-1	CASIWAAEAFF	TGTGCCAGCATTTGGGCAGCTGAAGCTTTCTTT
-	TRBV28	-	TRBJ1-1	CASRVNTEAFF	TGTGCCAGCAGGGTCAACACTGAAGCTTTCTTT
-	TRBV28	-	TRBJ2-5	CASSYLKAGWETQYF	TGTGCCAGCAGTTACTTAAAGGCAGGGTGGGAGACCCAGTACTTC
once	TRBV29-1	-	TRBJ1-1	CSVEDQSRVRTEAFF	TGCAGCGTTGAAGATCAGAGCAGGGTAAGGACTGAAGCTTTCTTT
-	TRBV20-1	TRBD2	TRBJ2-1	CSGTSGRGYNEQFF	TGCAGTGGGACTAGCGGGAGGGGATACAATGAGCAGTTCTTC
-	TRBV7-9	-	TRBJ2-1	CASSLYGPNEQFF	TGTGCCAGCAGCTTATACGGACCAAATGAGCAGTTCTTC
-	TRBV3-1	TRBD2	TRBJ2-3	CASSQDSGRTDTQYF	TGTGCCAGCAGCCAAGATAGCGGGAGGACAGATACGCAGTATTTT
once	TRBV4-1	-	TRBJ1-2	CASSQGATQYPLIRDWGYTF	TGCGCCAGCAGCCAAGGGGCGACCCAATACCCACTCATCAGGGACTGGGGCTACACCTTC
-	TRBV18	TRBD2	TRBJ2-7	CASSLRLAGGPSPQGEQYF	TGTGCCAGCTCACTACGACTAGCGGGAGGTCCATCCCCTCAGGGCGAGCAGTACTTC
once	TRBV5-4	TRBD1	TRBJ2-4	CASSLIPGQGFAKNIQYF	TGTGCCAGCAGCTTGATTCCGGGACAGGGGTTCGCCAAAAACATTCAGTACTTC
once	TRBV29-1	TRBD2	TRBJ2-3	CSVVSGKAVPDTQYF	TGCAGCGTTGTTAGCGGGAAAGCGGTGCCAGATACGCAGTATTTT